The 28 T cell receptor beta chains in this list originate from one sample, sequenced in a study of a mutant IDH1 vaccine in newly diagnosed glioma. Regarding time point: week 47, end of study. In the vaccine, a single dose held 300 ug of the mutant IDH1 20-mer peptide, along with topical imiquimod. What these receptors recognize is not known. Data came from immunoSEQ multiplex PCR; TCRdb stores just in-frame clones and leaves some out. The sample carries tens of thousands of clones, 84% recorded once. The sequencing here drew on PBMCs, taken from a glioma patient whose treatment included an IDH1 peptide vaccine. These receptor sequences come from a man aged 35 to 55 with glioma.

The chain uses TRBV19 and TRBJ2-7; 7 nucleotides line up with TRBD1. V lost 4 bases to trimming and J lost 5 bases; unmatched junction nucleotides: 14. The CDR3 runs 16 residues. Germline V gene data show CDR1 as LNHDA and CDR2 as SQIVND (reference sequence). The CDR3 DNA is TGTGCCAGTAGTAATCCACCCCGAACAGGGGCCCACGAGCAGTACTTC. This codes for CASSNPPRTGAHEQYF.

The genes are TRBV9 and TRBJ2-1; D unclear. Germline-derived CDR1 and CDR2 are SGDLS and YYNGEE. Trimming stripped 4 bases from V and 7 bases from J, with 12 bases between. The CDR3 totals 13 residues. For the CDR3, the DNA is TGTGCCAGCAGCCCCCGTCTAGGAAATGAGCAGTTCTTC. Amino acid sequence: CASSPRLGNEQFF.

This sequence joins TRBV11-2 and TRBJ2-7, with D uncertain. V lost 1 base, J lost 3 bases, and 16 bases lay in between. Germline loops: CDR1 SGHAT, CDR2 FQNNGV. The CDR3 has 16 amino acids. The CDR3 coding sequence is TGTGCCAGCAGCTTAGGTGCGGACCAGCTCCTCTACGAGCAGTACTTC. As protein: CASSLGADQLLYEQYF.

The rearrangement joins TRBV19 to TRBJ2-7, with D perhaps matching TRBD1 or TRBD2 (5 bases each). The CDR3 runs to 14 residues. Germline CDR1 reads LNHDA; CDR2 reads SQIVND (reference sequence). V was cut by 4 bases and J by 0 bases, with 10 bases left in between. This chain's CDR3 is CASSRDPSSYEQYF. DNA of the CDR3: TGTGCCAGTAGTAGGGACCCCAGCTCCTACGAGCAGTACTTC.

The chain links TRBV10-2 to TRBJ2-7; D might be TRBD2 (6 bases). Germline CDR1 reads WSHSY; CDR2 reads SAAADI. The CDR3 loop spans 13 amino acids. Trimming stripped 3 bases from V and 3 bases from J, with 9 bases between. CDR3 loop: CASSEGSGYEQYF. CDR3 DNA: TGCGCCAGCAGTGAAGGTAGCGGCTACGAGCAGTACTTC.

The chain recombines TRBV2 with TRBJ1-4, with D perhaps matching TRBD1 (6 bases). Germline assignment: CDR1 SNHLY and CDR2 FYNNEI. CDR3 length: 15 residues. Trimming shortened V by 10 bases and J by 0 bases, and 15 bases separated the two germline ends. The CDR3: CATAGTLATNEKLFF. In DNA form, the CDR3 reads TGTGCCACCGCGGGGACACTCGCAACTAATGAAAAACTGTTTTTT.

The J gene is TRBJ1-5, the V gene TRBV19; D is unclear. Germline loops: CDR1 LNHDA, CDR2 SQIVND (reference sequence). This CDR3 region has 13 residues. The ends were cut back, 6 bases at V and 4 bases at J, with 10 bases in the middle. The CDR3 nucleotides read TGTGCCAGTAGGGTGACGGTAAATCAGCCCCAGCATTTT. Its translation is CASRVTVNQPQHF. Full variable domain (missing parts from reference TRBV19 and TRBJ1-5): DGGITQSPKYLFRKEGQNVTLSCEQNLNHDAMYWYRQDPGQGLRLIYYSQIVNDFQKGDIAEGYSVSREKKESFPLTVTSAQKNPTAFYLCASRVTVNQPQHFGDGTRLSIL.

This clone showed up just once. This chain uses TRBV7-2 with TRBJ2-7; a possible D gene is TRBD2 (6 bases). V gave up 1 base and J gave up 6 bases, with 13 bases separating them. The CDR3 has 14 amino acids. Per the germline V gene, CDR1 is SGHTA and CDR2 is FQGNSA. The CDR3 region is CASSLGFGSGEQYF. CDR3 nucleotide sequence: TGTGCCAGCAGCTTAGGTTTCGGGAGTGGCGAGCAGTACTTC.

This chain connects TRBV2 to TRBJ2-2, with D tentatively TRBD2 (6 bases). CDR1 SNHLY and CDR2 FYNNEI come from the germline V gene. The CDR3 consists of 14 residues. Trimming removed 6 bases at V and 4 bases at J, with 12 bases between. The CDR3 sequence: CASREGVRTGELFF. The CDR3 DNA reads as TGTGCCAGCAGGGAGGGAGTACGCACCGGGGAGCTGTTTTTT.

J is TRBJ2-7 and V is TRBV27, with 9 bases lining up with TRBD2. V shed 6 bases, J shed 3 bases, and the junction held 9 bases outside the gene matches. CDR1 is MNHEY, CDR2 SMNVEV, per germline (reference sequence). CDR3 length: 15 amino acids. The CDR3 DNA reads as TGTGCCAGCAGATCCGCGGGGGGGCGAGACTACGAGCAGTACTTC. Its translation is CASRSAGGRDYEQYF.

CDR3 loop: CASSSPGQGARGYTF. CDR3 sequence (DNA): TGTGCCAGCAGCTCCCCGGGACAGGGGGCGCGTGGCTACACCTTC. The chain links TRBV7-9 to TRBJ1-2; 12 bases fit TRBD1. Germline V gene data show CDR1 as SEHNR and CDR2 as FQNEAQ (reference sequence). CDR3 length: 15 amino acids. The junction had 7 bases not matched to a gene; V was cut back by 4 bases and J by 7 bases.

This rearrangement joins TRBV5-6 to TRBJ2-3; the match to TRBD2 covers 16 bases. Germline V gene sequence: CDR1 SGHDT, CDR2 YYEEEE. V trimming: 3 bases; J trimming: 10 bases; junction bases outside the gene matches: 2. The CDR3 contains 14 residues. The CDR3 region is CASSYGTSGRAQYF. CDR3 DNA: TGTGCCAGCAGCTACGGGACTAGCGGGAGGGCGCAGTATTTT.

CDR3 residues: CASRRTSGNQPQHF. In DNA form, the CDR3 reads TGTGCCAGTAGGCGGACCTCCGGCAATCAGCCCCAGCATTTT. J is TRBJ1-5 and V is TRBV19; D ambiguous. V lost 6 bases, J lost 2 bases, and 11 bases lay in between. This CDR3 spans 14 amino acids. Germline V gene data show CDR1 as LNHDA and CDR2 as SQIVND (reference sequence).

This chain uses TRBV18 with TRBJ1-5; D is undetermined. V was pared by 6 bases and J by 8 bases, with 14 bases between. In germline, CDR1 is KGHSH, CDR2 LQKENI. The CDR3 length is 13 residues. The CDR3 DNA sequence: TGTGCCAGCTCCCCCCAGTTTGGGAAGCCCCAGCATTTT. It specifies CASSPQFGKPQHF.

The rearrangement uses TRBV5-6 and TRBJ2-5, with 8 bases matching TRBD2. In germline, CDR1 is SGHDT, CDR2 YYEEEE. This CDR3 is 16 amino acids long. Trimming cost V 0 bases and J 4 bases; bases outside gene matches: 8. CDR3 in DNA: TGTGCCAGCAGCTTGGGGTGGTTAGCGGGGACAGAGACCCAGTACTTC. This codes for CASSLGWLAGTETQYF.

The J gene is TRBJ2-7, the V gene TRBV10-3; 9 bases agree with TRBD1. Germline CDR1 is ENHRY and CDR2 is SYGVKD. The CDR3 consists of 15 residues. Unmatched junction bases numbered 6, after V lost 5 bases and J lost 1 base. CDR3 amino acids: CAISSPGQGSYEQYF. The CDR3, as DNA: TGTGCCATCAGTTCACCGGGACAGGGATCCTACGAGCAGTACTTC.

V gene TRBV6-1 combines with J gene TRBJ2-6; D may be TRBD1 or TRBD2 (6 bases each). CDR1 is MNHNS, CDR2 SASEGT, per germline. Trimming removed 6 bases from V and 2 bases from J, with 11 bases in between. The CDR3 totals 15 residues. The CDR3 coding sequence is TGTGCCAGCAGGATAGGGGGGACTGGGGCCAACGTCCTGACTTTC. It encodes CASRIGGTGANVLTF.

The V and J genes are TRBV6-5 and TRBJ2-7; 9 nucleotides line up with TRBD2. With V trimmed by 5 bases and J by 5 bases, 7 bases remained unmatched. CDR1 is MNHEY, CDR2 SVGAGI, per germline. The CDR3 has 14 residues. The CDR3 bases are TGTGCCAGCAGTCCAGCGGGAGGCACCCACGAGCAGTACTTC. It specifies CASSPAGGTHEQYF.

The chain is built from TRBV5-1 and TRBJ1-5; D might be TRBD1 (6 bases). The V end was cut by 6 bases, the J end by 6 bases, with 19 bases between. Germline V gene data show CDR1 as SGHRS and CDR2 as YFSETQ. The CDR3 contains 15 residues. In DNA form, the CDR3 reads TGCGCCAGCACCCCCGAGGGGGGCGAAGGTCAGCCCCAGCATTTT. Translating it yields CASTPEGGEGQPQHF.

This rearrangement joins TRBV7-2 to TRBJ2-2; D is unclear. V was cut by 7 bases and J by 3 bases, with 9 bases left in between. CDR3 length equals 13 residues. Looked up from germline, CDR1 is SGHTA and CDR2 is FQGNSA. CDR3 sequence: CASMKIDTGELFF. The CDR3 DNA follows: TGTGCCAGCATGAAAATCGACACCGGGGAGCTGTTTTTT. The complete variable domain, with remaining parts taken from reference TRBV7-2 and TRBJ2-2, reads GAGVSQSPSNKVTEKGKDVELRCDPISGHTALYWYRQSLGQGLEFLIYFQGNSAPDKSGLPSDRFSAERTGGSVSTLTIQRTQQEDSAVYLCASMKIDTGELFFGEGSRLTVL.

The V and J genes are TRBV5-1 and TRBJ2-7; D remains ambiguous. The CDR3 contains 12 residues. Trimming took off 0 bases at V and 6 bases at J, with 7 bases between the two ends. Germline V gene sequence: CDR1 SGHRS, CDR2 YFSETQ. CDR3 residues: CASSLEGGEQYF. For the CDR3, the DNA is TGCGCCAGCAGCTTGGAGGGTGGCGAGCAGTACTTC.

This clone turned up a few times. The chain uses TRBV6-1 and TRBJ2-2, with no clear D. The CDR3 contains 15 residues. Trimming left V 7 bases short and J 4 bases short, with 16 bases between. Germline CDR1 is MNHNS and CDR2 is SASEGT. The CDR3 DNA sequence: TGTGCCAGCACCAGCGACCCCTTGGGCACCGGGGAGCTGTTTTTT. Encoded protein: CASTSDPLGTGELFF.

The chain couples TRBV7-8 to TRBJ2-7, with D perhaps matching TRBD1 (6 bases). CDR3 length equals 14 residues. Germline lookup yields CDR1 SGHVS and CDR2 FQNEAQ. Trimming cost V 5 bases and J 5 bases, with 16 bases left between them. The CDR3 loop reads CASSTSRGSNEQYF. In DNA, the CDR3 is TGTGCCAGCAGCACCTCCAGGGGATCCAACGAGCAGTACTTC.

The genes are TRBV4-2 and TRBJ2-2; possible D gene TRBD2, 5 bases. The CDR3 contains 15 residues. With 1 base removed from V and 5 bases from J, the gap between germline ends came to 11 bases. Germline CDR1 LGHNA, CDR2 YNFKEQ. CDR3 residues: CASSQAGAATGELFF. CDR3 coding DNA: TGTGCCAGCAGCCAAGCTGGAGCGGCTACCGGGGAGCTGTTTTTT.

The chain carries TRBV19 and TRBJ2-7; 7 nucleotides line up with TRBD1. Unmatched junction bases numbered 6, after V lost 6 bases and J lost 1 base. This CDR3 comprises 14 residues. Germline V gene sequence: CDR1 LNHDA, CDR2 SQIVND (reference sequence). CDR3 protein: CASRRDSLSYEQYF. CDR3 coding DNA: TGTGCCAGTAGGAGGGACAGCCTTTCCTACGAGCAGTACTTC.

In DNA, the CDR3 is TGTGCCACCCGGACTAGCGGGAGTTTTGCTACGCAGTATTTT. This codes for CATRTSGSFATQYF. This rearrangement joins TRBV6-1 to TRBJ2-3, with 13 bases fitting TRBD2. Trimming took 10 bases from V and 8 from J; bases not matched to a gene: 9. Looked up from germline, CDR1 is MNHNS and CDR2 is SASEGT. The CDR3 contains 14 residues.

V and J are TRBV9 and TRBJ2-1; D is perhaps TRBD1 (5 bases). The germline V gene encodes CDR1 SGDLS and CDR2 YYNGEE. Deletions cut 6 bases from V and 6 bases from J, with 16 bases between. This CDR3 spans 14 amino acids. CDR3 region: CASNYQGISNEQFF. The CDR3 DNA reads as TGTGCCAGCAATTACCAGGGAATTTCCAATGAGCAGTTCTTC.

The chain combines TRBV9 with TRBJ1-1; maybe TRBD1 (5 bases). Between the trimmed V and J ends, which lost 5 bases and 11 bases, there was a span of 22 bases. Germline CDR1 SGDLS, CDR2 YYNGEE. This CDR3 contains 14 residues. CDR3 in amino acids: CASSLTRRPKGAFF. CDR3 bases: TGTGCCAGCAGTTTGACCCGACGGCCGAAGGGGGCTTTCTTT.